The 25 T cell receptor beta chains reported below all come from one sample, sequenced in a study of shared clonotypes between healthy human individuals. Some clones are missing from TCRdb's copy, which holds only in-frame ones; the method was immunoSEQ multiplex PCR. The sample yields around 980,000 clones, approximately 80% seen once. Input material: memory CD4+ T cells from PBMCs. Subset meaning: CD45RA-negative fraction. These receptors all stem from a man aged 18 to 30 in good health. Some clones in this sample may be carry-over from other donors' samples.

The chain carries TRBV4-1 and TRBJ1-2, with D hard to call. Between the trimmed V and J ends, which lost 7 bases and 4 bases, there was a span of 16 bases. CDR1 and CDR2 from the germline V gene are MGHRA and YSYEKL. The CDR3 consists of 14 residues. CDR3: CASTPGSISYGYTF. The CDR3 nucleotides are TGCGCCAGCACCCCGGGTTCGATCAGCTATGGCTACACCTTC.

As to this clone: One base separates it from a far larger clone, so it is likely a read error. The chain uses TRBV2 and TRBJ1-5, with a weak D call TRBD1 (6 bases). Germline values: CDR1 SNHLY, CDR2 FYNNEI. This CDR3 region has 14 residues. The ends were cut back, 6 bases at V and 0 bases at J, with 9 bases in the middle. The CDR3 loop is CASSGQFSNQPQHF. DNA of the CDR3: TGTGCCAGCAGCGGACAGTTTAGCAATCAGCCCCAGCATTTT. The whole variable domain, remainder taken from reference TRBV2 and TRBJ1-5, is EPEVTQTPSHQVTQMGQEVILRCVPISNHLYFYWYRQILGQKVEFLVSFYNNEISEKSEIFDDQFSVERPDGSNFTLKIRSTKLEDSAMYFCASSGQFSNQPQHFGDGTRLSIL.

The chain couples TRBV11-2 to TRBJ2-3; the D gene is possibly TRBD2 (6 bases). V was trimmed by 5 bases and J by 1 base, leaving 16 bases between them. Germline V gene lookup returns CDR1 SGHAT and CDR2 FQNNGV. The CDR3 covers 16 residues. The CDR3 DNA sequence: TGTGCCAGCAGCCCAGTGGGCGGGACGGGCACAGATACGCAGTATTTT. This translates into CASSPVGGTGTDTQYF.

In this sample, this clone turned up a few times. CDR3 coding DNA: TGTGCCAGCAGTAAGGGCGGTGGGGATCAGCCCCAGCATTTT. It specifies CASSKGGGDQPQHF. V and J are TRBV2 and TRBJ1-5; D gene unclear. This CDR3 spans 14 amino acids. V lost 5 bases and J 5 bases, leaving 13 bases between the germline ends. CDR1 and CDR2 (germline): SNHLY, FYNNEI.

The rearrangement joins TRBV6-5 to TRBJ1-2, with 7 bases that match TRBD1. V lost 10 bases and J lost 4; bases outside the gene matches: 6. This CDR3 region has 12 residues. CDR1 MNHEY and CDR2 SVGAGI come from the germline V gene. In DNA form, the CDR3 reads TGTGCCACCACACAGGGGACCTATGGCTACACCTTC. Translated: CATTQGTYGYTF.

In this sample, this clone turned up a few times. CDR3 in amino acids: CASSPREGRGTGELFF. CDR3 nucleotides: TGTGCCAGCAGCCCCCGGGAGGGGCGGGGCACCGGGGAGCTGTTTTTT. This chain joins TRBV7-9 and TRBJ2-2; TRBD2 aligns across 8 bases. Germline CDR1 reads SEHNR; CDR2 reads FQNEAQ (reference sequence). The CDR3 runs 16 residues. Trimming removed 5 bases from V and 4 bases from J; junction bases left unmatched: 9.

The rearrangement uses TRBV7-9 and TRBJ1-3; D is unresolved. V lost 1 base to trimming and J lost 0 bases, with 7 bases between them. The CDR3 is made up of 15 amino acids. Germline CDR1 SEHNR, CDR2 FQNEAQ (reference sequence). The CDR3 DNA sequence: TGTGCCAGCAGCTTAGGCAGGAGCTCTGGAAACACCATATATTTT. This encodes CASSLGRSSGNTIYF.

This clone has just a few counts. The chain combines TRBV19 with TRBJ1-5; possible D gene TRBD1, 6 bases. V shed 3 bases and J shed 1 base, with 13 bases lying between them. The CDR3 consists of 16 residues. The germline CDR1 and CDR2 sequences are LNHDA and SQIVND (reference sequence). The CDR3 is CASSIPGGGSNQPQHF. The CDR3 nucleotides are TGTGCCAGTAGTATTCCGGGGGGCGGAAGCAATCAGCCCCAGCATTTT.

Comment on this clone: A far bigger clonotype differs at one base, so this is likely a read error. Other nucleotide sequences in the sample specify the same CDR3. The chain links TRBV18 to TRBJ2-3; D may correspond to TRBD1 or TRBD2 (5 bases each). Germline lookup yields CDR1 KGHSH and CDR2 LQKENI. The CDR3 contains 15 residues. The CDR3, as DNA: TGCGCCAGCTCACTCAGTAGGGACGACACAGATACGCAGTATTTT. Its protein product is CASSLSRDDTDTQYF.

This clone was counted between two and nine times. The chain uses TRBV18 and TRBJ1-1; no firm D call. The CDR3 consists of 12 residues. Trimming took off 5 bases at V and 6 bases at J, with 10 bases between the two ends. Per the germline V gene, CDR1 is KGHSH and CDR2 is LQKENI. CDR3 DNA: TGTGCCAGCTCAGGTCGATTCGCTGAAGCTTTCTTT. Protein: CASSGRFAEAFF.

The rearrangement joins TRBV28 to TRBJ2-7, with 10 positions matching TRBD2. J was trimmed by 3 bases and V by 4 bases; bases with no gene match: 9. Germline loops: CDR1 MDHEN, CDR2 SYDVKM. CDR3 length equals 16 residues. The CDR3 coding sequence is TGTGCCAGCAGTTCCCCCGGTAGCGGGGGGAACTACGAGCAGTACTTC. It translates to CASSSPGSGGNYEQYF.

This clone was observed once. The J gene is TRBJ2-1, the V gene TRBV28; D not certain. CDR1 MDHEN and CDR2 SYDVKM come from the germline V gene. Deletions cut 3 bases from V and 1 base from J, with 10 bases between. There are 15 residues in the CDR3. DNA of the CDR3: TGTGCCAGCAGTTTTCCCTCACGTTCCTACAATGAGCAGTTCTTC. It encodes CASSFPSRSYNEQFF. Full variable domain (outside the CDR3, taken from reference TRBV28 and TRBJ2-1): DVKVTQSSRYLVKRTGEKVFLECVQDMDHENMFWYRQDPGLGLRLIYFSYDVKMKEKGDIPEGYSVSREKKERFSLILESASTNQTSMYLCASSFPSRSYNEQFFGPGTRLTVL.

The gene calls are TRBV25-1 and TRBJ1-1, with D maybe TRBD1 (6 bases). Germline lookup yields CDR1 MGHDK and CDR2 SYGVNS. The CDR3 sequence is 14 residues long. V lost 7 bases and J 1 base, leaving 13 bases between the germline ends. The CDR3 protein is CASNLRGANTEAFF. CDR3 DNA sequence: TGTGCCAGCAACCTAAGGGGGGCGAACACTGAAGCTTTCTTT.

V and J are TRBV29-1 and TRBJ2-7, with TRBD2 identical over 12 bases. This CDR3 has 17 residues. The J segment lost 3 bases and the V segment lost 0 bases, leaving 9 bases of the junction unmatched. Germline V lookup: CDR1 SQVTM, CDR2 ANQGSEA. CDR3 nucleotides: TGCAGCGTTGAAGAAAGGGGCGGGACTAGCGGGTTCTACGAGCAGTACTTC. It codes for CSVEERGGTSGFYEQYF.

The chain joins TRBV9 to TRBJ2-1, with 10 nucleotides matching TRBD2. Germline V lookup: CDR1 SGDLS, CDR2 YYNGEE. The V and J ends lost 0 bases and 4 bases, in that order; junction bases with no gene match: 4. CDR3 length: 16 amino acids. The CDR3 sequence: CASSVGTSGVYNEQFF. The CDR3 nucleotides read TGTGCCAGCAGCGTAGGCACTAGCGGGGTTTACAATGAGCAGTTCTTC.

This chain links TRBV7-2 with TRBJ2-5, with 10 bases aligning to TRBD2. The DNA end lines up better with TRBJ2-7; the J call may be wrong. Germline lookup yields CDR1 SGHTA and CDR2 FQGNSA. This CDR3 is built from 16 residues. CDR3 loop: CASSLGASGSVYEQYF. CDR3 sequence (DNA): TGTGCCAGCAGCTTAGGTGCTAGCGGGAGTGTCTACGAGCAGTACTTC.

This clone showed up just a few times. Relative to the germline gene, one junction end is altered; a read error may explain this. This sequence joins TRBV7-3 and TRBJ2-1, with 10 bases fitting TRBD2. In germline, CDR1 is SGHTA, CDR2 FQGTGA. There are 16 residues in the CDR3. As DNA, the CDR3 is TGTGCCAGCAGCCTAACCGGGACTAGCGTCCCGGCTGAGCAGTTCTTC. It translates to CASSLTGTSVPAEQFF.

The rearrangement uses TRBV18 and TRBJ2-4; a weak D match, TRBD1 (6 bases). The CDR3 consists of 15 residues. With 2 bases removed from V and 3 bases from J, the gap between germline ends came to 11 bases. CDR1 and CDR2 from the germline V gene are KGHSH and LQKENI. The CDR3 DNA reads TGTGCCAGCTCACCAGAACAGGGTGGCAAAAACATTCAGTACTTC. As protein: CASSPEQGGKNIQYF.

The chain recombines TRBV7-7 with TRBJ2-5; D is unclear. Germline CDR1 SSHAT, CDR2 FNYEAQ (reference sequence). With 5 bases removed from V and 7 bases from J, the gap between germline ends came to 11 bases. The CDR3 spans 12 residues. The CDR3 region is CASSVRNGTQYF. CDR3 DNA: TGTGCCAGCAGCGTACGGAATGGGACCCAGTACTTC.

The chain couples TRBV6-5 to TRBJ2-5; tentatively, D is TRBD2 (5 bases). Germline V gene sequence: CDR1 MNHEY, CDR2 SVGAGI. The CDR3 totals 14 residues. V was clipped by 8 bases and J by 5 bases, with 18 bases between them. The CDR3 reads CASRTPGGVETQYF. The CDR3 DNA reads as TGTGCCAGCCGGACTCCGGGTGGTGTTGAGACCCAGTACTTC.

To note about this clone: Possible read error: a much larger clone is one base away. The V call is TRBV5-1, the J call TRBJ2-7; a weak D match, TRBD2 (6 bases). From germline, CDR1 is SGHRS and CDR2 YFSETQ. The CDR3 contains 14 residues. CDR3 sequence (DNA): TGCGCCAGCGGCTTAACGCCGGGGGCCTACGAGCAGTACTTC. Translating it yields CASGLTPGAYEQYF.

The chain recombines TRBV5-1 with TRBJ2-1; D gene ambiguous. Germline V gives CDR1 SGHRS, CDR2 YFSETQ. The CDR3 runs 12 residues. V lost 0 bases and J 6 bases, leaving 4 bases between the germline ends. The CDR3 DNA sequence: TGCGCCAGCAGCTTGGGAGTCAATGAGCAGTTCTTC. It yields the protein CASSLGVNEQFF.

This clone appeared many times. Different DNA sequences within this sample yield the same CDR3. The chain links TRBV14 to TRBJ2-1, with TRBD2 matching over 12 bases. The CDR3 extends over 15 amino acids. J was trimmed by 5 bases and V by 4 bases; bases with no gene match: 3. Germline loops: CDR1 SGHDN, CDR2 FVKESK. The CDR3 here is CASSPGLAGNNEQFF. The CDR3 bases are TGTGCCAGCAGCCCCGGACTAGCGGGAAACAATGAGCAGTTCTTC.

This clone has more than one count but fewer than ten. The genes are TRBV27 and TRBJ2-5, with TRBD1 identical over 9 bases. The J call may be faulty, since TRBJ2-7 better matches the DNA end. The CDR3 totals 15 residues. Germline V gene sequence: CDR1 MNHEY, CDR2 SMNVEV (reference sequence). CDR3 sequence (DNA): TGTGCCAGCAGATATGTCGGGACAGGGTCGTACGAGCAGTACTTC. It yields the protein CASRYVGTGSYEQYF.

This clone was detected only once. The chain carries TRBV5-1 and TRBJ2-1, with D possibly being TRBD2 (5 bases). The V and J ends lost 3 bases and 9 bases respectively, with 16 bases between them. Per germline, CDR1 SGHRS and CDR2 YFSETQ. The CDR3 runs to 14 residues. The CDR3: CASSYAALGGEQFF. The CDR3 DNA reads as TGCGCCAGCAGCTATGCGGCGCTAGGAGGTGAGCAGTTCTTC. Complete variable domain (other parts from reference TRBV5-1 and TRBJ2-1): KAGVTQTPRYLIKTRGQQVTLSCSPISGHRSVSWYQQTPGQGLQFLFEYFSETQRNKGNFPGRFSGRQFSNSRSEMNVSTLELGDSALYLCASSYAALGGEQFFGPGTRLTVL.